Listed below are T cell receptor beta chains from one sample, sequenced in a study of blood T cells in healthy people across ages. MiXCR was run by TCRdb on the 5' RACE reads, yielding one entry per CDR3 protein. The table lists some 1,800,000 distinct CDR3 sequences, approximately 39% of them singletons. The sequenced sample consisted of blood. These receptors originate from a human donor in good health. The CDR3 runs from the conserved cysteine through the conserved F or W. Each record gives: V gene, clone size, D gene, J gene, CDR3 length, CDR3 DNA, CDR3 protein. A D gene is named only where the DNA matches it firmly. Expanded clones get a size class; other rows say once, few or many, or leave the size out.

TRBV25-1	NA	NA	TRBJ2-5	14	TGTGCCAGTTCGTCAGGGTGGCACCAAGAGACCCAGTACTTC	CASSSGWHQETQYF
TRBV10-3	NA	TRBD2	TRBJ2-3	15	TGTGCCATCAGTGATAACGGGGGGGCCCCAGATACGCAGTATTTT	CAISDNGGAPDTQYF
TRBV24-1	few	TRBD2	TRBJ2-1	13	TGTGCCGCCACTACTAGCGTTAGCAATGAGCAGTTCTTC	CAATTSVSNEQFF
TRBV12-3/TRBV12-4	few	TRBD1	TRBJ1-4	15	TGTGCCAGCAGACGGACAGGGGAGAATAATGAAAAACTGTTTTTT	CASRRTGENNEKLFF
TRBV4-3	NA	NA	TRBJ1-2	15	TGCGCCAGCAGCCAAATTATGGGAGGGGGATATGGCTACACCTTC	CASSQIMGGGYGYTF
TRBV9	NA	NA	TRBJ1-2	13	TGTGCCAGCAGCGTCGGATTTAACTATGGCTACACCTTC	CASSVGFNYGYTF
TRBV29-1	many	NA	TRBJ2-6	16	TGCAGCGTCGACGAAGACGGAGCTTCTGGGGCCAACGTCCTGACTTTC	CSVDEDGASGANVLTF
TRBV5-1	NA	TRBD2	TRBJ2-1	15	TGCGTCAGCAGCCATAGCGGGGGGACGTACAATGAGCAGTTCTTC	CVSSHSGGTYNEQFF
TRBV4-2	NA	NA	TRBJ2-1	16	TGTGCCAGCAGCCAAGTGTTAAGCGGGTCCTACAATGAGCAGTTCTTC	CASSQVLSGSYNEQFF
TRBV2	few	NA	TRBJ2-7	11	TGTGCCAGCAGTGAAACGTTGGAGCAGTACTTC	CASSETLEQYF
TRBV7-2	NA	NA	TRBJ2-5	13	TGTGCCAGCAGCTCTACCATCGTTGAAGCCCAGTACTTC	CASSSTIVEAQYF
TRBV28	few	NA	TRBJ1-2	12	TGTGCCAGCAGGAGGGGTGTCTATGGCTACACCTTC	CASRRGVYGYTF
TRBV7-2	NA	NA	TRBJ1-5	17	TGTGCCAGCAGCTTAGTGGGGGCAGGGTCTCTGAATCAGCCCCAGCATTTT	CASSLVGAGSLNQPQHF
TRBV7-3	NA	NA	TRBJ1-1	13	TGTGCCAGCAGCCGATCCCAGGGGAGCGAAGCTTTCTTT	CASSRSQGSEAFF
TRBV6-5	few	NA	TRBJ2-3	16	TGTGCCAGCAGTTACTCTAGGAGAACTAGCACAGATACGCAGTATTTT	CASSYSRRTSTDTQYF
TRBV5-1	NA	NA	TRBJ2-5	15	TGCGCCAGCAGCTTGATGTTTGGCTTTAAAGAGACCCAGTACTTC	CASSLMFGFKETQYF
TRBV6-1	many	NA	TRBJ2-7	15	TGTGCCAGCAGTGAACGAGCAGGTAGCTCCTACGAGCAGTACTTC	CASSERAGSSYEQYF
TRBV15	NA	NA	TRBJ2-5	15	TGTGCCACCAGCAGAGTAGGAAGCAATCAAGAGACCCAGTACTTC	CATSRVGSNQETQYF
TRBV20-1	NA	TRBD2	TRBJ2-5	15	TGCAGTGCTAGAGAAATGACTAGCGAGGAAGAGACCCAGTACTTC	CSAREMTSEEETQYF
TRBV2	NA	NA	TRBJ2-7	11	TGTGACAGCAGGACAACCTACGAGCAGTACTTC	CDSRTTYEQYF
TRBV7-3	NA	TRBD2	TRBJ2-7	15	TGTGCCAGCAGCTTAATGCCGGGGGGGTACAATGAGCAGTACTTC	CASSLMPGGYNEQYF
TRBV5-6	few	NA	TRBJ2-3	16	TGTGCCAGCAGCTCCGTCGGGGGGCGACACACAGATACGCAGTATTTT	CASSSVGGRHTDTQYF
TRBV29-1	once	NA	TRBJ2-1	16	TGCAGCGTTGATCGGAGCGGGCGGAACTCCTACAATGAGCAGTTCTTC	CSVDRSGRNSYNEQFF
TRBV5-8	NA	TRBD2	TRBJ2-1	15	TGTGCCAGCAGCTTGGAAGGTAGCGGGAGGGATGAGCAGTTCTTC	CASSLEGSGRDEQFF
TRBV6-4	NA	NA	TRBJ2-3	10	TGTGCCAGCTTCACAGATACGCAGTATTTT	CASFTDTQYF
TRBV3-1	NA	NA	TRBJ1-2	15	TGTGCCAGCAGCCGAGGGCAGGGACATAACTATGGCTACACCTTC	CASSRGQGHNYGYTF
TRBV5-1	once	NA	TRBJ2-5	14	TGCGCCAGCCACCGGACGGAACCCTCGGAGACCCAGTACTTC	CASHRTEPSETQYF
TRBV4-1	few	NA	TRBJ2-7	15	TGCGCCAGCAGCCCGCGGGCAGGGGGGAAACACGAGCAGTACTTC	CASSPRAGGKHEQYF
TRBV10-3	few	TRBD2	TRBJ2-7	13	TGTGCCATCAAGGCGGGGAGGGATGACGAGCAGTACTTC	CAIKAGRDDEQYF
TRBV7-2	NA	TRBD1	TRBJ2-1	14	TGTGCCAGCATCAAAGACAGGGGCGCCCATGAGCAGTTCTTC	CASIKDRGAHEQFF
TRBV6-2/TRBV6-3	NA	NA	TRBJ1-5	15	TGTGCCAGCAGTTATAAGGCAGATAGCAATCAGCCCCAGCATTTT	CASSYKADSNQPQHF
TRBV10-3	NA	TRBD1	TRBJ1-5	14	TGTGCCATCAGTTTGGACAGGGCAGATCGGCCCCAGCATTTT	CAISLDRADRPQHF
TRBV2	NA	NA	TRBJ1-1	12	TGTGCCAGAAGGATCCTAAACACTGAAGCTTTCTTT	CARRILNTEAFF
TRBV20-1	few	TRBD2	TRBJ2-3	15	TGCAGTGCTAGCGGACTAGCAGCACACGGAGATACGCAGTATTTT	CSASGLAAHGDTQYF
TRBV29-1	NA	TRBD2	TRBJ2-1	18	TGCAGCGTCGAAAGACTAGCGGGGGAAATGGTCTACTACAATGAGCAGTTCTTC	CSVERLAGEMVYYNEQFF
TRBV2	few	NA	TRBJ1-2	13	TGTGCCAGCAGTGATCTCCTTTATAATGGCTACACCTTC	CASSDLLYNGYTF
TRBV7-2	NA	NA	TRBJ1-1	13	TGTGCCAGCAGCTCAATACCGAACACTGAAGCTTTCTTT	CASSSIPNTEAFF
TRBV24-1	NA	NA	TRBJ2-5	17	TGTGCCACCAGTGACGGACCAATAGTAGATCCCCAAGAGACCCAGTACTTC	CATSDGPIVDPQETQYF
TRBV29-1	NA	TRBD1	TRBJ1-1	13	TGCAGCGTTGAAAGGGACAGGGACACTGAAGCTTTCTTT	CSVERDRDTEAFF
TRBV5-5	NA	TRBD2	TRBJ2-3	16	TGTGCCAGCAGCGGAACACTAGCGCGAAGCACAGATACGCAGTATTTT	CASSGTLARSTDTQYF
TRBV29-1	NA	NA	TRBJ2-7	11	TGCAGCGCGTCAGGGGGGAGCGAGCAGTACTTC	CSASGGSEQYF
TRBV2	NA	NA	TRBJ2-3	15	TGTGCCAGCAACCCCGGGCCCTTACAGACAGATACGCAGTATTTT	CASNPGPLQTDTQYF
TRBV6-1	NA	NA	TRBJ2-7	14	TGTGCCAGCATTTTCGACTGGAGCTCCTACGAGCAGTACTTC	CASIFDWSSYEQYF
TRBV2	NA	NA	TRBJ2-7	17	TGTGCCAGCAGTGGTTTTGGCAGAACATTGAGCTCCTACGAGCAGTACTTC	CASSGFGRTLSSYEQYF
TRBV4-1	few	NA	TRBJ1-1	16	TGCGCCAGCAGCCAATTAGTCGGTAGGAGGAACACTGAAGCTTTCTTT	CASSQLVGRRNTEAFF
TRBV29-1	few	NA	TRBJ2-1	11	TGCAGCGTTGATTCAGTGGATGAGCAGTTCTTC	CSVDSVDEQFF
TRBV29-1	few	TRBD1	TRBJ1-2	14	TGCAGCGTTGGACAGGGGCTGGTATTGAAGGGCTACACCTTC	CSVGQGLVLKGYTF
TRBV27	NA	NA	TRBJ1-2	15	TGTGCCAGCAGGAGAGCCCAGGTTGGAGGCTATGGCTACACCTTC	CASRRAQVGGYGYTF
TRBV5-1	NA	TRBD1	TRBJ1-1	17	TGCGCCAGCAGCTTTCTGGTTCAGACAGGGGGGGTCACTGAAGCTTTCTTT	CASSFLVQTGGVTEAFF
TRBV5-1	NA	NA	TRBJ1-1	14	TGCGCCAGCAAATCGTTAGGGGAGAACACTGAAGCTTTCTTT	CASKSLGENTEAFF
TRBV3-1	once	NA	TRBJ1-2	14	TGTGCCAGCAGCCCCGGGACCCTGCCTTGGGGCTACACCTTC	CASSPGTLPWGYTF
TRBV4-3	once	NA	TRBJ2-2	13	TGCGCCAGCAGCCAAGGTAGCGGCGGGGAGCTGTTTTTT	CASSQGSGGELFF